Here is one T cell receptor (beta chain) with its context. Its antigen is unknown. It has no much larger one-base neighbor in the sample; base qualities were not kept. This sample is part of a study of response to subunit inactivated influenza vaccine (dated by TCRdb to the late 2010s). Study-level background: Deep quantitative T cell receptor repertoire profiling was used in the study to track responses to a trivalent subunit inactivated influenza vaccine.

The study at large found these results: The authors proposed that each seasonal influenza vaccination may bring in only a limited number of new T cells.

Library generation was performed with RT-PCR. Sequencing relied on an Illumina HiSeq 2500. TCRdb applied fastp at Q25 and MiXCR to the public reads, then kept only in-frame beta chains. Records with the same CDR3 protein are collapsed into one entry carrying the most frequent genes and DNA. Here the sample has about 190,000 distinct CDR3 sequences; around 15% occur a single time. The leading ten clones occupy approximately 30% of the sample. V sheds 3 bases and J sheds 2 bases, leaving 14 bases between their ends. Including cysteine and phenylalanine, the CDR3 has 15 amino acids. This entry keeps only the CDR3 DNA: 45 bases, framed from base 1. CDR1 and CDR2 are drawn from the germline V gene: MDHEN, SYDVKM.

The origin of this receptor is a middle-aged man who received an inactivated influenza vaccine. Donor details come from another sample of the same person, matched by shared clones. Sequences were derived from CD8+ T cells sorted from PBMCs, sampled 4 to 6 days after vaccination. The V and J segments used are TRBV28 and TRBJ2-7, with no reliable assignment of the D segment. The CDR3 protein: CASSLSDGFPYEQYF. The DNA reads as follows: TGTGCCAGCAGTTTGTCGGACGGATTTCCCTACGAGCAGTACTTC.